What follows are 31 T cell receptor beta chains derived from one specimen sequenced in a study of Ad26.COV2.S vaccination and SARS-CoV-2 variants. Method: immunoSEQ multiplex PCR; TCRdb's copy keeps in-frame clones and lacks some. The sample has roughly 92,000 clones, 82% seen once. Sequenced here: peripheral blood, sampled after recovery from COVID-19. The receptors were sampled from a human donor who had recovered from COVID-19.

This clone has more than one count but fewer than ten. The chain has TRBV2 and TRBJ1-1; maybe TRBD1 (5 bases). Germline CDR1 and CDR2: SNHLY and FYNNEI. The V and J ends lost 5 bases and 5 bases respectively, with 12 bases between them. The CDR3 covers 13 residues. CDR3 bases: TGTGCCAGCAGTCTCCAGGGAGAAACTGAAGCTTTCTTT. Encoded protein: CASSLQGETEAFF.

This chain links TRBV11-2 with TRBJ1-1; a possible D gene is TRBD1 (5 bases). The CDR3 is 15 residues long. V lost 3 bases and J lost 4, with 15 bases in between. The germline gives CDR1 SGHAT, CDR2 FQNNGV. This CDR3 is CASSFWNMRGTEAFF. The DNA for the CDR3 is TGTGCCAGCAGCTTTTGGAACATGAGGGGCACTGAAGCTTTCTTT.

Only one count was recorded for this clone. The chain recombines TRBV5-6 with TRBJ2-5, with 7 nucleotides matching TRBD1. Germline V gives CDR1 SGHDT, CDR2 YYEEEE. CDR3 length: 14 residues. V dropped 3 bases and J dropped 1; count of bases not matched to a gene: 3. The CDR3 DNA reads TGTGCCAGCAGCTGGGGACAGCCCCAAGAGACCCAGTACTTC. This sequence encodes CASSWGQPQETQYF. Combining the CDR3 with reference TRBV5-6 and TRBJ2-5 gives the whole variable domain DAGVTQSPTHLIKTRGQQVTLRCSPKSGHDTVSWYQQALGQGPQFIFQYYEEEERQRGNFPDRFSGHQFPNYSSELNVNALLLGDSALYLCASSWGQPQETQYFGPGTRLLVL.

The chain carries TRBV7-6 and TRBJ1-5; 7 bases align to TRBD1. V gave up 5 bases and J gave up 9 bases; unmatched junction bases: 13. Germline CDR1 and CDR2: SGHVS and FNYEAQ. The CDR3 has 15 amino acids. The CDR3 here is CASSREDRDSGPQHF. In nucleotides, the CDR3 is TGTGCCAGCAGCCGAGAAGACAGGGACTCAGGGCCCCAGCATTTT. Together with reference TRBV7-6 and TRBJ1-5, the CDR3 gives the full variable domain: GAGVSQSPRYKVTKRGQDVALRCDPISGHVSLYWYRQALGQGPEFLTYFNYEAQQDKSGLPNDRFSAERPEGSISTLTIQRTEQRDSAMYRCASSREDRDSGPQHFGDGTRLSIL.

This chain joins TRBV11-3 and TRBJ2-1; 9 positions agree with TRBD1. The V and J ends lost 8 bases and 1 base, in that order; junction bases with no gene match: 0. Germline V gene lookup returns CDR1 SGHNT and CDR2 YENEEA. The CDR3 spans 13 residues. The CDR3 loop is CASGQGSYNEQFF. CDR3 coding DNA: TGTGCCAGCGGACAGGGGTCCTACAATGAGCAGTTCTTC.

V is TRBV5-6 and J is TRBJ2-7; 10 nucleotides line up with TRBD2. The junction had 4 bases not matched to a gene; V was cut back by 0 bases and J by 4 bases. CDR3 length: 15 residues. The germline gives CDR1 SGHDT, CDR2 YYEEEE. Here the CDR3 DNA reads TGTGCCAGCAGCTTGGCAGCGGGAGGGAGATACGAGCAGTACTTC. This gives the protein CASSLAAGGRYEQYF.

This clone turned up a few times. V and J are TRBV28 and TRBJ2-7; 9 bases line up with TRBD1. The CDR3 covers 15 residues. Germline CDR1 is MDHEN and CDR2 is SYDVKM. V trimming: 3 bases; J trimming: 7 bases; junction bases outside the gene matches: 10. The DNA for the CDR3 is TGTGCCAGCAGTTTGACCGGGACAGGGTTTGGAGAGCAGTACTTC. This codes for CASSLTGTGFGEQYF.

This sequence joins TRBV18 and TRBJ2-4; D gene unclear. Germline V CDR1 and CDR2: KGHSH, LQKENI. V was shortened by 3 bases and J by 7 bases, with 19 bases between the two germline ends. CDR3 length equals 16 residues. The CDR3 loop reads CASSPPLAVRGNIQYF. CDR3 nucleotides: TGTGCCAGCTCACCCCCCCTGGCGGTTCGTGGGAACATTCAGTACTTC.

This clone was detected once. This chain joins TRBV5-6 and TRBJ2-7; 14 bases match TRBD2. There are 16 residues in the CDR3. Trimming took 4 bases from V and 2 from J; bases not matched to a gene: 5. The germline V gene has CDR1 SGHDT and CDR2 YYEEEE. The CDR3 coding sequence is TGTGCCAGCAGCCCGCGACTAGCGGGAGGGCCCTACGAGCAGTACTTC. Its protein product is CASSPRLAGGPYEQYF.

This rearrangement joins TRBV28 to TRBJ1-1, with D perhaps TRBD1 (5 bases). CDR3 size: 17 residues. Germline V CDR1 and CDR2: MDHEN, SYDVKM. The V end lost 8 bases, the J end lost 0 bases, and 22 bases lay between the germline ends. CDR3 in DNA: TGTGCCAGCCGATTAAGGGGTGCGAACCTGCTGAACACTGAAGCTTTCTTT. It translates to CASRLRGANLLNTEAFF.

In this sample, this clone turned up once. The J gene is TRBJ2-1, the V gene TRBV11-3; 9 bases align to TRBD1. The CDR3 sequence is 14 residues long. CDR1 is SGHNT and CDR2 is YENEEA in the germline V gene. Trimming at V came to 5 bases and at J to 6 bases, leaving 5 bases not matched to a gene. DNA for the CDR3: TGTGCCAGCAGCAATCCGGGACAGGGCAATGAGCAGTTCTTC. Protein product: CASSNPGQGNEQFF.

V and J are TRBV12-5 and TRBJ2-6, with D tentatively TRBD1 (6 bases). V lost 2 bases, J lost 0 bases, and 8 bases lay in between. Germline lookup yields CDR1 LGHNT and CDR2 FRNRAP. This CDR3 is 16 amino acids long. The DNA of the CDR3 is TGTGCTAGTGGTTTGACACAGGGCTCTGGGGCCAACGTCCTGACTTTC. Translation: CASGLTQGSGANVLTF.

The gene calls are TRBV14 and TRBJ2-6; the D gene is possibly TRBD1 (6 bases). CDR1 is SGHDN, CDR2 FVKESK, per germline. The V end was cut by 0 bases, the J end by 4 bases, with 10 bases between. The CDR3 runs to 16 residues. CDR3: CASSQDWGPGANVLTF. The CDR3 nucleotides read TGTGCCAGCAGCCAAGATTGGGGGCCAGGGGCCAACGTCCTGACTTTC.

The chain recombines TRBV7-8 with TRBJ2-7; 8 bases are shared with TRBD1. Germline trimming cut 5 bases from V and 6 bases from J; bases unmatched to any gene: 6. Germline V gives CDR1 SGHVS, CDR2 FQNEAQ. CDR3 size: 13 residues. CDR3 in amino acids: CASSVDRGGEQYF. Written as DNA, the CDR3 is TGTGCCAGCAGCGTCGACAGGGGTGGCGAGCAGTACTTC.

Written as DNA, the CDR3 is TGTGCCAGCAGTTTAGCCATCTACGAGCAGTACTTC. Protein: CASSLAIYEQYF. The chain combines TRBV28 with TRBJ2-7; D is uncertain. With 2 bases removed from V and 3 bases from J, the gap between germline ends came to 5 bases. This CDR3 contains 12 residues. Germline V gene lookup returns CDR1 MDHEN and CDR2 SYDVKM.

As concerns this clone: Other DNA sequences in this specimen translate into the identical CDR3. The chain combines TRBV7-2 with TRBJ2-3; 9 bases are a match to TRBD2. This CDR3 region has 15 residues. CDR1 and CDR2 (germline): SGHTA, FQGNSA. The V and J ends lost 5 bases and 0 bases, in that order; junction bases with no gene match: 3. As DNA, the CDR3 is TGTGCCAGCAGCCCTAGCGGGGCTAGCACAGATACGCAGTATTTT. It encodes CASSPSGASTDTQYF.

Only one count was recorded for this clone. The rearrangement uses TRBV9 and TRBJ2-6; the D is unclear. V was trimmed by 0 bases and J by 0 bases, leaving 1 base between them. The CDR3 runs 14 residues. Germline assignment: CDR1 SGDLS and CDR2 YYNGEE. This CDR3 reads CASSVGSGANVLTF. Written as DNA, the CDR3 is TGTGCCAGCAGCGTAGGCTCTGGGGCCAACGTCCTGACTTTC.

The chain couples TRBV28 to TRBJ2-5; D unresolved. V was clipped by 4 bases and J by 5 bases, with 14 bases between them. This CDR3 region has 14 residues. CDR1 MDHEN and CDR2 SYDVKM come from the germline V gene. CDR3 in DNA: TGTGCCAGCAGTTCGACGGCGAAGTGGGAGACCCAGTACTTC. Its protein product is CASSSTAKWETQYF.

The chain links TRBV4-3 to TRBJ2-7; the D call may be TRBD1 or TRBD2 (6 bases each). The germline CDR1 and CDR2 sequences are LGHNA and YSLEER. Trimming took 4 bases from V and 3 from J, leaving 16 bases between them. The CDR3 contains 15 residues. This CDR3 is CASSPSEGGDYEQYF. For the CDR3, the DNA is TGCGCCAGCAGCCCGTCCGAGGGGGGAGACTACGAGCAGTACTTC.

The chain uses TRBV15 and TRBJ2-3; 15 bases align to TRBD2. The V segment lost 4 bases and the J segment 15 bases; nucleotides outside the gene matches: 20. CDR1 and CDR2 from the germline V gene are LNHNV and YYDKDF (reference sequence). The CDR3 contains 18 residues. Written as DNA, the CDR3 is TGTGCCACCAGCATTGGAAGGGTGGGACTAGCGGGAGGACTGGTTCTCTATTTT. Its protein product is CATSIGRVGLAGGLVLYF.

The chain recombines TRBV12-3 or TRBV12-4 with TRBJ1-4; the D is unclear. Trimming took off 2 bases at V and 7 bases at J, with 8 bases between the two ends. There are 13 residues in the CDR3. CDR3 coding DNA: TGTGCCAGCAGTTTATCTGGCCTTGAAAAACTGTTTTTT. Amino acids: CASSLSGLEKLFF.

The V gene is TRBV6-6, the J gene TRBJ2-7; D may be TRBD1 (6 bases). The CDR3 has 13 amino acids. V lost 6 bases, J lost 2 bases, and 11 bases lay in between. Germline V gene sequence: CDR1 MNHNY, CDR2 SVGAGI (reference sequence). The CDR3 region has the DNA TGTGCCAGCAGCTACGGACAGACCTACGAGCAGTACTTC. It yields the protein CASSYGQTYEQYF.

The chain carries TRBV27 and TRBJ2-7; 7 nucleotides line up with TRBD1. Germline values: CDR1 MNHEY, CDR2 SMNVEV (reference sequence). CDR3 length: 14 residues. V was clipped by 5 bases and J by 5 bases; unmatched bases: 9. The CDR3 DNA reads as TGTGCCAGCAGTCTACAGGGGTCTCGCGACGAGCAGTACTTC. Translating gives CASSLQGSRDEQYF.

V is TRBV4-2 and J is TRBJ1-5, with TRBD1 identical over 11 bases. The CDR3 contains 14 residues. After removal of 3 bases from V and 9 bases from J, the junction contained 4 bases not matched to a gene. Germline V lookup: CDR1 LGHNA, CDR2 YNFKEQ. CDR3 protein: CASSQDRGRRPQHF. In DNA form, the CDR3 reads TGTGCCAGCAGCCAGGACAGGGGGCGGAGGCCCCAGCATTTT.

This clone was found many times. Different DNA sequences within this sample yield the same CDR3. The rearrangement uses TRBV12-3 or TRBV12-4 and TRBJ1-1, with D perhaps TRBD1 (6 bases). V gave up 2 bases and J gave up 8 bases, with 9 bases separating them. The CDR3 spans 12 residues. The chain's CDR3 is CASSLQGTEAFF. DNA of the CDR3: TGTGCCAGCAGTTTACAGGGGACAGAAGCTTTCTTT.

This chain links TRBV7-9 with TRBJ2-1; 7 bases are shared with TRBD2. There are 15 residues in the CDR3. Germline CDR1 is SEHNR and CDR2 is FQNEAQ (reference sequence). The junction had 5 bases not matched to a gene; V was cut back by 3 bases and J by 3 bases. For the CDR3, the DNA is TGTGCCAGCAGCTTCGGGCTAGCGGACTACAATGAGCAGTTCTTC. This encodes CASSFGLADYNEQFF.

This chain connects TRBV7-6 to TRBJ2-3; TRBD2 aligns across 9 bases. V was clipped by 2 bases and J by 0 bases; unmatched bases: 9. Germline V CDR1 and CDR2: SGHVS, FNYEAQ. CDR3 size: 18 residues. The CDR3 sequence: CASSLRSGGLTSTDTQYF. DNA of the CDR3: TGTGCCAGCAGCTTACGGAGCGGGGGGCTGACGAGCACAGATACGCAGTATTTT. The full variable domain, completed using reference TRBV7-6 and TRBJ2-3, is GAGVSQSPRYKVTKRGQDVALRCDPISGHVSLYWYRQALGQGPEFLTYFNYEAQQDKSGLPNDRFSAERPEGSISTLTIQRTEQRDSAMYRCASSLRSGGLTSTDTQYFGPGTRLTVL.

The chain's CDR3 is CASSSRVQGGSYEQYF. CDR3 nucleotide sequence: TGTGCCAGCAGCTCGAGGGTTCAGGGAGGGTCCTACGAGCAGTACTTC. The V gene is TRBV5-4, the J gene TRBJ2-7, with 7 nucleotides matching TRBD2. Germline V gene lookup returns CDR1 SGHNT and CDR2 YYREEE (reference sequence). V was clipped by 3 bases and J by 1 base; unmatched bases: 10. CDR3 length equals 16 residues.

The chain uses TRBV24-1 and TRBJ2-1; D call uncertain. The CDR3 extends over 12 amino acids. The germline gives CDR1 KGHDR, CDR2 SFDVKD. V was clipped by 8 bases and J by 7 bases, with 11 bases between them. DNA for the CDR3: TGTGCCACCAACGGGCCCGGGAATGAGCAGTTCTTC. This sequence encodes CATNGPGNEQFF.

The rearrangement links TRBV14 to TRBJ1-2; a possible D gene is TRBD1 (5 bases). V lost 1 base and J lost 5, with 11 bases in between. The CDR3 sequence is 14 residues long. The V gene's germline CDR1 is SGHDN and CDR2 FVKESK. CDR3 DNA: TGTGCCAGCAGCCAAGCGGGGGTTTGGTATGGCTACACCTTC. This encodes CASSQAGVWYGYTF.

The chain couples TRBV10-3 to TRBJ2-3, with 15 bases lining up with TRBD2. Germline trimming cut 3 bases from V and 3 bases from J; bases unmatched to any gene: 4. The CDR3 is 17 residues long. The germline V gene has CDR1 ENHRY and CDR2 SYGVKD. CDR3 coding DNA: TGTGCCATCAGTGATGGGACTAGCGGGAGGAGGACAGATACGCAGTATTTT. This translates into CAISDGTSGRRTDTQYF.